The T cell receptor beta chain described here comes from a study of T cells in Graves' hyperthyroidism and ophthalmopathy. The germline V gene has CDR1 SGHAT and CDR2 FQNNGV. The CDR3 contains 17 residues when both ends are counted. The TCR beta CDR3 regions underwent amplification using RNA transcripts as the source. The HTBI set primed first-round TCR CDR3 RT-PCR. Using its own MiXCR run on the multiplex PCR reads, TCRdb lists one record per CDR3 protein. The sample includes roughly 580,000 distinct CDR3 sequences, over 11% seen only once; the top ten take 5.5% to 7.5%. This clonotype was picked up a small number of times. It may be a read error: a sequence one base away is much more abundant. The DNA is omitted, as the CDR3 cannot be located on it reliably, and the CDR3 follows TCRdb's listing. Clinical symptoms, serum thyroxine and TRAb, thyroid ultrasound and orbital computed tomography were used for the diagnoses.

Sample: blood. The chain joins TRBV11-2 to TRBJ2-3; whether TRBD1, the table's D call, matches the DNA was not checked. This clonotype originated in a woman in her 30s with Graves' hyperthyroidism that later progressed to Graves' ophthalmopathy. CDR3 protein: CASSLVGAGASTDTQCF.